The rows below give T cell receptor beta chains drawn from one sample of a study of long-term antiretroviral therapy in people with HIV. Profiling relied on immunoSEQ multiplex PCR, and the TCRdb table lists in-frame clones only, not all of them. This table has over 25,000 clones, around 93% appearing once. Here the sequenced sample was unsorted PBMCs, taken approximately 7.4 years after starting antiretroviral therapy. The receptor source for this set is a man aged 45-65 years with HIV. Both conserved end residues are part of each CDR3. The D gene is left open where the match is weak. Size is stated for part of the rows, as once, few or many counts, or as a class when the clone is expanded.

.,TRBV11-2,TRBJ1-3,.,TGTGCCAGCAGCTTAGGGCATTACTCTGGAAACACCATATATTTT,CASSLGHYSGNTIYF
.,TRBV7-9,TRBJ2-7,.,TGTGCCAGCAGCTTAGACCGGGGAGGTCGGTACGAGCAGTACTTC,CASSLDRGGRYEQYF
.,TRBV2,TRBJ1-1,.,TGTGCCAGCACCCGCGACAGTAACACTGAAGCTTTCTTT,CASTRDSNTEAFF
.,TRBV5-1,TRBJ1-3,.,TGCGCCAGCAGCGGGGGCACCTCTGGAAACACCATATATTTT,CASSGGTSGNTIYF
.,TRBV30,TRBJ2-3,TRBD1,TGTGCCTGGACCAATCCGGGACAGGGAACTAGCACAGATACGCAGTATTTT,CAWTNPGQGTSTDTQYF
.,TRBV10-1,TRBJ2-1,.,TGCGCCAGCAGTGCCCTTCATGAGCAGTTCTTC,CASSALHEQFF
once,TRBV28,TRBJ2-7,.,TGTGCCAGCAGTTTTGGTGTCGGAGCTTACGAGCAGTACTTC,CASSFGVGAYEQYF
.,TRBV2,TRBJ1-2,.,TGTGCCAGCAGTGAAGAGGGATTCGCCTATGGCTACACCTTC,CASSEEGFAYGYTF
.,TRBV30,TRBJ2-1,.,TGTGCCTGGAGTACAGGCTCCTACAATGAGCAGTTCTTC,CAWSTGSYNEQFF
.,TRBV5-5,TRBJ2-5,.,TGTGCCAGCTCTTCGGGGCAAAGGCAAGAGACCCAGTACTTC,CASSSGQRQETQYF
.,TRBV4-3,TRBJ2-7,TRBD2,TGCGCCAGCAGCCAACTCCGGGGGGTTGGTTACGAGCAGTACTTC,CASSQLRGVGYEQYF
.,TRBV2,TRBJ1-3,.,TGTGCCAGCAGAGACGGCAGCTCTGGAAACACCATATATTTT,CASRDGSSGNTIYF
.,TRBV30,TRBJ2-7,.,TGTGCCTGGAGTCAGGACACCGGGGCGGACGAGCAGTACTTC,CAWSQDTGADEQYF
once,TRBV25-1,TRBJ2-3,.,TGTGCCAGCAGTGACCCAGGGGTGGTAGTCACAGATACGCAGTATTTT,CASSDPGVVVTDTQYF
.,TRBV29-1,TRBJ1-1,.,TGCAGCGCCGCCCGGGACCTGGACACTGAAGCTTTCTTT,CSAARDLDTEAFF
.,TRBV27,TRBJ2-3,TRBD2,TGTGCCAGCAGTTTTTTGCCGACTAGCGGGGCCCAGTATTTT,CASSFLPTSGAQYF
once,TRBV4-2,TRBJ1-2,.,TGTGCCAGCAGCCAAGAAAGGCAGGCAGCCTCTAACTATGGCTACACCTTC,CASSQERQAASNYGYTF
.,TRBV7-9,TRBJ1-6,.,TGTGCCAACGCTCGGGAGACGGATTCACCCCTCCACTTT,CANARETDSPLHF
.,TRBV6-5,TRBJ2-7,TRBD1,TGTGCCAGCAGTTCGGAGACAGGGGTTCGCGAGCAGTACTTC,CASSSETGVREQYF
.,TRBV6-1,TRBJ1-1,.,TGTGCCAGCAGTGGAGTGCGGGGGGCGAACACTGAAGCTTTCTTT,CASSGVRGANTEAFF
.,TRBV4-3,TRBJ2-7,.,TGCGCCAGCAGCCAAGAAAAAAGCGGCACCTACGAGCAGTACTTC,CASSQEKSGTYEQYF
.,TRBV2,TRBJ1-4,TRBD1,TGTGCCGGACAGGGGGCAAGAGAAAAACTGTTTTTT,CAGQGAREKLFF
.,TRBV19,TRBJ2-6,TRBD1,TGTGCCAGTAGTACCCCGGGACAGTACTCTGGGGCCAACGTCCTGACTTTC,CASSTPGQYSGANVLTF
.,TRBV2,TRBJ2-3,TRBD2,TGTGCCGGATCCGGGACTAGCGGGGGGAAAAGGTATTTT,CAGSGTSGGKRYF
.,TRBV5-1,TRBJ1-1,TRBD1,TGCGCCAGCAGCCCGGGGGACAGAGCTCAGGGCACTGAAGCTTTCTTT,CASSPGDRAQGTEAFF
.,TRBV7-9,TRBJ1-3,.,TGTGCCAGCAGCTTAAACACCGGCACCATATATTTT,CASSLNTGTIYF
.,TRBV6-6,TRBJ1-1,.,TGTGCCAGCAGTTACGGGGGGGCGGCTGAAGCTTTCTTT,CASSYGGAAEAFF
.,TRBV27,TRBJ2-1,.,TGTGCCAGCACTTTCACAGGGCCAGGAAATGAGCAGTTCTTC,CASTFTGPGNEQFF
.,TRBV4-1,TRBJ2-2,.,TGCGCCAGCAGCCAAGTAGGGTCCGGGGGCCGATCCGGGGAGCTGTTTTTT,CASSQVGSGGRSGELFF
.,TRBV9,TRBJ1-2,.,TGTGCCAGCAGGGCGATTGACTATGGCTACACCTTC,CASRAIDYGYTF
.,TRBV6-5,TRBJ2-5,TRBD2,TGTGCCAGCAGTATTAGCGGGACCAACCAAGAGACCCAGTACTTC,CASSISGTNQETQYF
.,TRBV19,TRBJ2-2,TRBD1,TGTGCCAGTGTATTAAGAGGGGGCTTGAGCGGGGAGCTGTTTTTT,CASVLRGGLSGELFF
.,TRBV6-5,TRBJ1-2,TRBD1,TGTGCCAGCAGTTACGATGGACAGGGGCTAAGCTATGGCTACACCTTC,CASSYDGQGLSYGYTF
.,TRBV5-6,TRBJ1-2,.,TGTGCCAGCAGCTTCGAACGGGGAGGTCTGGTTAACTATGGCTACACCTTC,CASSFERGGLVNYGYTF
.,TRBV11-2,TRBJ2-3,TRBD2,TGTGCCAGCAGCCCGACGGGGGGGCTCACAGATACGCAGTATTTT,CASSPTGGLTDTQYF
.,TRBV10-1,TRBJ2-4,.,TGCGCCAGCAGTGCGGTGTCCATTTTGGCCAAAAACATTCAGTACTTC,CASSAVSILAKNIQYF
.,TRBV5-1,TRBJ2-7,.,TGCGCCAGCAGCAGGCTATGGGGCGGGGAGTCCTACGAGCAGTACTTC,CASSRLWGGESYEQYF
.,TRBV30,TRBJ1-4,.,TGTGCCTGGTTAAGAACAACTAATGAAAAACTGTTTTTT,CAWLRTTNEKLFF
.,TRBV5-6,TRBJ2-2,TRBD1,TGTGCCAGCAGCTTGGATCAGGGGGCCATCGGGGAGCTGTTTTTT,CASSLDQGAIGELFF
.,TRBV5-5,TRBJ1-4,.,TGTGCCAGCAGACCCAATCCAGGGGCTGAAAAACTGTTTTTT,CASRPNPGAEKLFF
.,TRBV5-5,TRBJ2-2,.,TGTGCCAGCAGCCCCCGGGACTCTAAGAGCACCGGGGAGCTGTTTTTT,CASSPRDSKSTGELFF
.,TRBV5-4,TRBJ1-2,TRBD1,TGTGCCAGCAGCTTGAAGACAGGGCCTAACTATGGCTACACCTTC,CASSLKTGPNYGYTF
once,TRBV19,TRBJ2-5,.,TGTGCCAGTAGTGACGGGTCCAAAGAGACCCAGTACTTC,CASSDGSKETQYF
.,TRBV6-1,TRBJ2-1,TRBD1,TGTGCCAGCAGTGAAGCGCTCAGGGGGCGATACAATGAGCAGTTCTTC,CASSEALRGRYNEQFF
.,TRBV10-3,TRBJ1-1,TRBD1,TGTGCCATCAAAAGGGACAGGGAGGGCACTGAAGCTTTCTTT,CAIKRDREGTEAFF
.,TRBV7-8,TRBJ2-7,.,TGTGCCAGCAGCTTAGTGGCCAGCGTCGGGGACGAGCAGTACTTC,CASSLVASVGDEQYF
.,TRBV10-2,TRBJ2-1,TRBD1,TGCGCCAGCAGCGCGAGGACAGGGGTGTCCTACAATGAGCAGTTCTTC,CASSARTGVSYNEQFF
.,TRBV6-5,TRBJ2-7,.,TGTGCCAGCAGCCCGGGAGACGGAACCTACGAGCAGTACTTC,CASSPGDGTYEQYF